These T cell receptor beta chains were read from a single sample in a study of post-analysis software for immune sequencing data. TCRdb passed the PCR reads through MiXCR, listing each CDR3 protein once. The sample includes hundreds of thousands of distinct CDR3 sequences, approximately 59% of them seen just once. The specimen was blood. All receptors derive from a girl between 2 and 10 years old with multiple sclerosis. CDR3s include the opening cysteine and the closing phenylalanine or tryptophan. Fields, in order: V gene, J gene, CDR3 length, CDR3 protein.

>TRBV29-1|TRBJ1-2|12
CSVDQGGYGYTF
>TRBV20-1|TRBJ2-7|15
CSARDPASGRYEQYF
>TRBV20-1|TRBJ2-7|14
CSARDGTGGEQQYF
>TRBV29-1|TRBJ1-4|15
CSVETQGATDEKLFF
>TRBV7-8|TRBJ2-4|14
CASSLGTGGREQYF
>TRBV6-5|TRBJ1-2|13
CATLGGQGTSYTF
>TRBV29-1|TRBJ1-1|13
CSVDAQGNTEAFF
>TRBV6-2/TRBV6-3|TRBJ2-6|15
CASSPDNSGANVLTF
>TRBV29-1|TRBJ1-1|14
CSVESAELNTEAFF
>TRBV5-1|TRBJ1-2|15
CASSLVAPGGYGYTF
>TRBV12-3/TRBV12-4|TRBJ2-1|15
CASSLSTSTLDEQFF
>TRBV2|TRBJ2-1|15
CASSIAGGPYNEQFF
>TRBV7-9|NA|15
CASSSGQGKGETQYF
>TRBV6-6|TRBJ2-7|13
CASRAGGDNEQYF
>TRBV5-1|TRBJ1-2|12
CASSWDSSGYTF
>TRBV27|TRBJ1-2|14
CASSSFDRFYGYTF
>TRBV28|TRBJ2-3|17
CASSSPGTGGPTDTQYF
>TRBV9|TRBJ2-3|17
CASSATGFASGGDTQYF
>TRBV12-3/TRBV12-4|TRBJ2-6|19
CASSSSEGRNSSGGNVLTF
>TRBV6-8|TRBJ2-5|14
CASPNGERQETQYF
>TRBV25-1|TRBJ2-6|20
CASSGRMVGTVYSGANVLTF
>TRBV9|TRBJ2-1|16
CASRGMGSSGYNEQFF
>TRBV6-2/TRBV6-3|TRBJ1-5|14
CASIQSDSNQPQHF
>TRBV7-9|TRBJ1-6|16
CASSPSFGTGDSPLHF